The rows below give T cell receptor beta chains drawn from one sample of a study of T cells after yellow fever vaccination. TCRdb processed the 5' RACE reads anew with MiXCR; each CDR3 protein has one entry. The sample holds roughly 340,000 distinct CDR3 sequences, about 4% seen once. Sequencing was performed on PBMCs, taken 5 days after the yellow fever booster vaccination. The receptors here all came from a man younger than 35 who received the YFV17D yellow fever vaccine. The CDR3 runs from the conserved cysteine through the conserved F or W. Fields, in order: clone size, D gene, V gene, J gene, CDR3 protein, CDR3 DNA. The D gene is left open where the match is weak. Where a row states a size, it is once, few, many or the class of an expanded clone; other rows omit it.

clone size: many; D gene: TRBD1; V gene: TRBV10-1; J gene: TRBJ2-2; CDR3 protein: CASRPGTGESGELFF; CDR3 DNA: TGCGCCAGCAGACCCGGGACAGGGGAATCCGGGGAGCTGTTTTTT
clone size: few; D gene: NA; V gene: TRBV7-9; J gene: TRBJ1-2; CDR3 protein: CASSPRDIHYGYTF; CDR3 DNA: TGTGCCAGCAGCCCGAGGGACATCCATTATGGCTACACCTTC
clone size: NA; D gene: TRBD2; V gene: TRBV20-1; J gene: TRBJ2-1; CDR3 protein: CSARTSGYNEQFF; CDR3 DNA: TGCAGTGCCCGGACTAGCGGCTACAATGAGCAGTTCTTC
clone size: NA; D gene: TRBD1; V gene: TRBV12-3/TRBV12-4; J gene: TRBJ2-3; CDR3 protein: CASRPGGLTDTQYF; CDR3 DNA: TGTGCCAGCAGGCCAGGGGGCTTGACAGATACGCAGTATTTT
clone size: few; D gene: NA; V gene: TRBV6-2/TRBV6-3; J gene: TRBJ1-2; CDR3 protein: CASSYSNPPFDGYTF; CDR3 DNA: TGTGCCAGCAGTTACTCGAATCCACCGTTCGATGGCTACACCTTC
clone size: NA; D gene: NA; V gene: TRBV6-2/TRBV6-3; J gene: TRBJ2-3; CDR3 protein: CASSYPDTSTDTQYF; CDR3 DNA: TGTGCCAGCAGTTACCCGGACACAAGCACAGATACGCAGTATTTT
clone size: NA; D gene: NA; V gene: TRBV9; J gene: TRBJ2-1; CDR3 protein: CASAGHSGGLGAYNEQFF; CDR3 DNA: TGTGCCAGCGCAGGCCATTCGGGTGGGCTCGGGGCTTACAATGAGCAGTTCTTC
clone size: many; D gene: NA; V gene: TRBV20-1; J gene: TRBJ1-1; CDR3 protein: CSARDIDGNTEAFF; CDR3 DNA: TGCAGTGCTAGAGATATCGACGGGAACACTGAAGCTTTCTTT
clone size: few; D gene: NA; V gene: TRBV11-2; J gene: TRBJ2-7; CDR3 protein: CASSLSREQYF; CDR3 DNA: TGTGCCAGCAGCTTATCCAGGGAGCAGTACTTC
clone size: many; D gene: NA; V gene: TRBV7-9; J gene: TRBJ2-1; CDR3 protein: CASSLLDPGNEQFF; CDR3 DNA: TGTGCCAGCAGCTTATTAGACCCAGGGAATGAGCAGTTCTTC
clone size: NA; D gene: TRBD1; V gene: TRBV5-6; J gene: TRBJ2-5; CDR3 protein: CASSLQGASGTQYF; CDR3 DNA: TGTGCCAGCAGCTTGCAGGGGGCCAGCGGGACCCAGTACTTC
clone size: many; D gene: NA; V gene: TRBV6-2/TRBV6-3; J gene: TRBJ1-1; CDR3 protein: CASSYRGPNTEAFF; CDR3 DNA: TGTGCCAGCAGTTACCGGGGACCGAACACTGAAGCTTTCTTT
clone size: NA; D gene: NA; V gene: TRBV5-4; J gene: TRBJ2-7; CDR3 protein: CASSLDPPYEQYF; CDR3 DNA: TGTGCCAGCAGCTTGGACCCTCCTTACGAGCAGTACTTC
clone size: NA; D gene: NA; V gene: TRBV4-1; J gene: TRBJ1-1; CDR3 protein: CASSQDPLPGTTEAFF; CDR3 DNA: TGCGCCAGCAGCCAAGACCCACTTCCCGGGACGACTGAAGCTTTCTTT
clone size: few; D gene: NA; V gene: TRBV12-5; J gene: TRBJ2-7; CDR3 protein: CASGPPRDYEQYF; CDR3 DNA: TGTGCTAGTGGCCCTCCCCGGGACTACGAGCAGTACTTC
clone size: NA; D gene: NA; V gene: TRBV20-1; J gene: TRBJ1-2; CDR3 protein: CSAKQGYTF; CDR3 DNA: TGCAGTGCTAAACAAGGCTACACCTTC
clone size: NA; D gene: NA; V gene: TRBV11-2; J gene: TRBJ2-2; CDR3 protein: CASSFGTDNTGELFF; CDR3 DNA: TGTGCCAGCAGCTTCGGTACGGATAACACCGGGGAGCTGTTTTTT
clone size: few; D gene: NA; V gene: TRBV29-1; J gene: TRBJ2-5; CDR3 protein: CSVVQGQTQYF; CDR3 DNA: TGCAGCGTTGTCCAGGGACAGACCCAGTACTTC
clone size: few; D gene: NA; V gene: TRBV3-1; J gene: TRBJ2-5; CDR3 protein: CASDDSGETQYF; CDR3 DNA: TGTGCCAGCGACGACAGCGGAGAGACCCAGTACTTC
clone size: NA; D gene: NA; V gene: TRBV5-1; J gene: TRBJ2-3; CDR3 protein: CASRLIDSTDTQYF; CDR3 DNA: TGCGCCAGCAGGTTGATAGACAGCACAGATACGCAGTATTTT
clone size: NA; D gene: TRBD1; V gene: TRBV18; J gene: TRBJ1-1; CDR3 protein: CASSDYRGLNTEAFF; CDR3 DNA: TGTGCCAGCTCAGACTACAGGGGGCTGAACACTGAAGCTTTCTTT
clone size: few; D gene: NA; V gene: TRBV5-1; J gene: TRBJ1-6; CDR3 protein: CASSLNQNSPLHF; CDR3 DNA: TGCGCCAGCAGCTTGAACCAGAATTCACCCCTCCACTTT
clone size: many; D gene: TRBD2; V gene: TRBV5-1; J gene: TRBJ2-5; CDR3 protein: CASSLGASGKETQYF; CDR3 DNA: TGCGCCAGCAGCTTGGGGGCTAGCGGAAAAGAGACCCAGTACTTC
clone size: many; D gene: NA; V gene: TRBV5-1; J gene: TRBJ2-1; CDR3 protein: CASAKPPDNEQFF; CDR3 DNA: TGCGCCAGCGCAAAACCACCGGACAATGAGCAGTTCTTC
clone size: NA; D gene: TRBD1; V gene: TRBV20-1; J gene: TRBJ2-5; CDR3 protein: CSASLDRASQETQYF; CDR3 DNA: TGCAGTGCTTCACTGGACAGGGCCTCCCAAGAGACCCAGTACTTC
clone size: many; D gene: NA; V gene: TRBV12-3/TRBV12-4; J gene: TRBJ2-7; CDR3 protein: CASSPGLGAYEQYF; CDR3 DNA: TGTGCCAGCAGCCCCGGGTTGGGGGCCTACGAGCAGTACTTC
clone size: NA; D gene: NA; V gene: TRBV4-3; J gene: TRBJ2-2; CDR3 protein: CASSQDDDSPYGELFF; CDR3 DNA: TGCGCCAGCAGCCAAGATGACGACAGCCCTTACGGGGAGCTGTTTTTT
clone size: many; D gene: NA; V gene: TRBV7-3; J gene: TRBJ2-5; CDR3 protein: CASRLGSGSGETQYF; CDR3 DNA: TGTGCCAGCAGACTAGGATCAGGATCTGGAGAGACCCAGTACTTC
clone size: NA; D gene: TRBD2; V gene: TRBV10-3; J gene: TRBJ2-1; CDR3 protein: CAISDTSGGDSYNEQFF; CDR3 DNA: TGTGCCATCAGTGATACTAGCGGGGGGGACTCCTACAATGAGCAGTTCTTC
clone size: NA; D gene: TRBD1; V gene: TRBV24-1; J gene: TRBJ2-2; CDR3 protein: CATSDLRTGDTGELFF; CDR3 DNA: TGTGCCACCAGTGATTTGCGGACAGGGGACACCGGGGAGCTGTTTTTT
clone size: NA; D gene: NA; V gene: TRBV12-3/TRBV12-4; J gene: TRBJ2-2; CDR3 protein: CASITGQEGRELFF; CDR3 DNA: TGTGCCAGCATTACCGGACAGGAGGGCCGGGAGCTGTTTTTT
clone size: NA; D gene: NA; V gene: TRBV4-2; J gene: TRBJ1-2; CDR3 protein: CASSQESKGLDYGYTF; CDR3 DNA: TGTGCCAGCAGCCAAGAAAGTAAGGGGCTCGACTATGGCTACACCTTC
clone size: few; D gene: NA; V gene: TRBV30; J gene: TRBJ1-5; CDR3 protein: CAWRTQGSNQPQHF; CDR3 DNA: TGTGCCTGGAGAACACAGGGAAGCAATCAGCCCCAGCATTTT
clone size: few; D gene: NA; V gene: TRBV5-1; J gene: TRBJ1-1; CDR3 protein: CASSLAGLGTEAFF; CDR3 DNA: TGCGCCAGCAGCTTAGCAGGGCTCGGGACTGAAGCTTTCTTT
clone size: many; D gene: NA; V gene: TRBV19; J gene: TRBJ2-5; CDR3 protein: CASSRDRLATQYF; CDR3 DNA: TGTGCCAGTAGTCGTGACAGGTTGGCGACCCAGTACTTC
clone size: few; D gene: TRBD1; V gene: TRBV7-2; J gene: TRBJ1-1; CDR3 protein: CASSNRGTEAFF; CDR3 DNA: TGTGCCAGCAGCAACAGGGGTACTGAAGCTTTCTTT
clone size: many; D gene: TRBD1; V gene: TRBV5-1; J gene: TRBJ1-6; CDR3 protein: CASSPRTGENSPLHF; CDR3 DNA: TGCGCCAGCAGCCCGCGGACAGGGGAAAATTCACCCCTCCACTTT
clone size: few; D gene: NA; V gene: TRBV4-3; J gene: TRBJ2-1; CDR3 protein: CASSQVQGPWQFF; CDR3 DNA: TGCGCCAGCAGCCAAGTTCAGGGGCCTTGGCAGTTCTTC
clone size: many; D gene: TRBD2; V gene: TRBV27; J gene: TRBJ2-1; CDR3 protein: CASSSRLAGGRLIEQFF; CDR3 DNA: TGTGCCAGCAGTTCCCGCCTAGCGGGGGGGCGTCTTATTGAGCAGTTCTTC
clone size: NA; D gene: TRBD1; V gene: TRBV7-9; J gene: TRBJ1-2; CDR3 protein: CASSLALRERGRDYGYTF; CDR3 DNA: TGTGCCAGCAGCTTAGCGTTAAGGGAAAGGGGGCGAGACTATGGCTACACCTTC
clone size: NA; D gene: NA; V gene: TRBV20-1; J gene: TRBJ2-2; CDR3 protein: CSSEPGGGTGELFF; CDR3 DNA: TGCAGTTCTGAGCCAGGGGGAGGAACCGGGGAGCTGTTTTTT
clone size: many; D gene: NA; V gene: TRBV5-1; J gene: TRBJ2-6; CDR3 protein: CASSLIESGANVLTF; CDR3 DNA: TGCGCCAGCAGCTTAATCGAATCTGGGGCCAACGTCCTGACTTTC
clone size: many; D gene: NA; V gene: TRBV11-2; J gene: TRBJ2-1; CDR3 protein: CASSLRGRVNEQFF; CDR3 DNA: TGTGCCAGCAGCTTAAGAGGCAGGGTCAATGAGCAGTTCTTC
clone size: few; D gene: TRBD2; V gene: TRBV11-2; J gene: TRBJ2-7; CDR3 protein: CASSWPVSGGPYEQYF; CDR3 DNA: TGTGCCAGCAGCTGGCCGGTCAGCGGGGGGCCATACGAGCAGTACTTC
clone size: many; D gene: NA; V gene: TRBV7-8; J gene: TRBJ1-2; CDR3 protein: CASSEGRVWGYGYTF; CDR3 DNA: TGTGCCAGCAGCGAAGGGAGGGTTTGGGGCTATGGCTACACCTTC
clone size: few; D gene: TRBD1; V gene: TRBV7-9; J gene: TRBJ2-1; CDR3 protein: CASSLVQGALENEQFF; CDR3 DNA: TGTGCCAGCAGCTTAGTCCAGGGGGCGTTGGAGAATGAGCAGTTCTTC
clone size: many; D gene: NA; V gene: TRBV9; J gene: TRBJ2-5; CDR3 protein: CASSVGLPGAQETQYF; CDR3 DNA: TGTGCCAGCAGCGTTGGGCTACCTGGGGCCCAAGAGACCCAGTACTTC
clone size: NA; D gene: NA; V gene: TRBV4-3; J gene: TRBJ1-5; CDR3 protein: CASSQDVWTYGNQPQHF; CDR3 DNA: TGCGCCAGCAGCCAAGATGTATGGACGTACGGCAATCAGCCCCAGCATTTT
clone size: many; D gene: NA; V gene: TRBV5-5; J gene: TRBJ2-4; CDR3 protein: CASSFQGAKNIQYF; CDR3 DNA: TGTGCCAGCAGCTTCCAGGGCGCCAAAAACATTCAGTACTTC
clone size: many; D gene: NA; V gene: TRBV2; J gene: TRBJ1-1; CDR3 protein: CASSLDTHTEAFF; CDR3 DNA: TGTGCCAGCAGCTTAGACACCCACACTGAAGCTTTCTTT
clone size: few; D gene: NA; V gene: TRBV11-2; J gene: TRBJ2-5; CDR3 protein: CASSSSPGSGETQYF; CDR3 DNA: TGTGCCAGCAGCTCTAGCCCGGGGTCTGGAGAGACCCAGTACTTC
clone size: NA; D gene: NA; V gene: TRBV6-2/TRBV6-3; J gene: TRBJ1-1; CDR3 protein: CASSYTLELKAFF; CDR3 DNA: TGTGCCAGCAGTTACACGCTTGAGCTGAAAGCTTTCTTT
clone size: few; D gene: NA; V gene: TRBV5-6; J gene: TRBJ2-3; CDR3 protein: CASSIWTSSTDTQYF; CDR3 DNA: TGTGCCAGCAGCATCTGGACTTCTAGCACAGATACGCAGTATTTT
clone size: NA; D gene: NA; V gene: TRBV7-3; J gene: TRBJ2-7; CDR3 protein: CASSPNPGETYEQYF; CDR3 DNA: TGTGCCAGCAGCCCAAACCCAGGGGAGACCTACGAGCAGTACTTC
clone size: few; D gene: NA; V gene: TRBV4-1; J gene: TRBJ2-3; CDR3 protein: CASSGLVRDTQYF; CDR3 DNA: TGCGCCAGCAGCGGACTGGTTCGGGATACGCAGTATTTT
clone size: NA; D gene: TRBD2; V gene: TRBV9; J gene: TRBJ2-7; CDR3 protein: CASSPVAGYRSYEQYF; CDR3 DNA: TGTGCCAGCAGCCCGGTAGCGGGGTATAGGTCCTACGAGCAGTACTTC
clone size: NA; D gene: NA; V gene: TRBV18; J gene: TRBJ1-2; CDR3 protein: CASSPRSAVYGYTF; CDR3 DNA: TGTGCCAGCTCACCAAGGAGCGCTGTCTATGGCTACACCTTC
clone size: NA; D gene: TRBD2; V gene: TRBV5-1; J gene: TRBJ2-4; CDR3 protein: CASSLPSGGAKNIQYF; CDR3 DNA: TGCGCCAGCAGCTTGCCTAGCGGGGGGGCGAAAAACATTCAGTACTTC
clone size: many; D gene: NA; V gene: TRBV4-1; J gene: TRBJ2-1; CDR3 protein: CASSRPDSTVNGEQFF; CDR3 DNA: TGCGCCAGCAGCCGCCCTGACAGTACCGTCAATGGGGAGCAGTTCTTC
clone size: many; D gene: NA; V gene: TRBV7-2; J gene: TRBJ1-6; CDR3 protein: CASSLQAVRGAADNSPLHF; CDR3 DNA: TGTGCCAGCAGCTTACAGGCAGTAAGGGGGGCCGCGGATAATTCACCCCTCCACTTT